This T cell receptor beta chain comes out of a study of CD8 T cells in Susac syndrome. Overall study: When their blood was taken, the Susac syndrome patients had either not yet had any therapy, were taking corticosteroids, or were taking intravenous immunoglobulin alone.

Definite or probable Susac syndrome was diagnosed using recently defined diagnostic criteria. When the RNA was reverse transcribed, random hexamers were used with an input of roughly 0.45 to 1 ug. TCRdb fed the immunoSEQ multiplex PCR reads into MiXCR, producing one record per CDR3 protein. The data contain more than 150,000 distinct CDR3 sequences, 95% of them seen just once; the ten biggest clones take up around 0.16%. Sequencing was carried out using CD8+ T cells from PBMCs. The TCR sequence derives from a human donor with Susac syndrome.

The CDR3: CASSPTGLGYTF. The CDR3 DNA reads as TGTGCCAGCAGCCCGACAGGGCTGGGCTACACCTTC. The chain has TRBV7-2 and TRBJ1-2; 7 positions agree with TRBD1. The germline V gene encodes CDR1 SGHTA and CDR2 FQGNSA. The CDR3 loop spans 12 amino acids. Trimming took 5 bases from V and 8 from J; bases not matched to a gene: 5.